The 12 T cell receptor beta chains below come from one sample, sequenced in a study of OX40 agonist ivuxolimab in advanced cancers. Clones were read by immunoSEQ multiplex PCR, and TCRdb kept only the in-frame ones, dropping some. Here the sample spans under 50,000 clones, around 86% being singletons. This specimen consisted of CD4+ or CD8+ T cells sorted from blood, obtained in a trial of the OX40 agonist ivuxolimab. The receptors come from an adult with an advanced solid tumor such as melanoma, head and neck, liver or kidney cancer.

J is TRBJ2-7 and V is TRBV2; 8 bases map to TRBD1. V lost 1 base to trimming and J lost 1 base; unmatched junction nucleotides: 3. This CDR3 contains 15 residues. The germline V gene encodes CDR1 SNHLY and CDR2 FYNNEI. Here the CDR3 reads CASSEGTGTSYEQYF. The CDR3 bases are TGTGCCAGCAGTGAAGGGACAGGGACGTCCTACGAGCAGTACTTC. Full variable domain (remainder filled in from reference TRBV2 and TRBJ2-7): EPEVTQTPSHQVTQMGQEVILRCVPISNHLYFYWYRQILGQKVEFLVSFYNNEISEKSEIFDDQFSVERPDGSNFTLKIRSTKLEDSAMYFCASSEGTGTSYEQYFGPGTRLTVT.

The V call is TRBV7-2, the J call TRBJ1-1; D is undetermined. CDR1 and CDR2 from the germline V gene are SGHTA and FQGNSA. With 2 bases removed from V and 2 bases from J, the gap between germline ends came to 3 bases. CDR3 length: 12 residues. The CDR3, as DNA: TGTGCCAGCAGCTTAAGTAACACTGAAGCTTTCTTT. It codes for CASSLSNTEAFF.

This clone showed up just once. The chain is built from TRBV28 and TRBJ2-2; D is possibly TRBD1 (6 bases). CDR1 MDHEN and CDR2 SYDVKM come from the germline V gene. Trimming cost V 4 bases and J 7 bases, with 10 bases left between them. The CDR3 spans 13 residues. CDR3 sequence: CASSWTVYGELFF. Here the CDR3 DNA reads TGTGCCAGCAGTTGGACAGTCTACGGGGAGCTGTTTTTT.

The chain joins TRBV5-4 to TRBJ2-5; D is uncertain. The CDR3 is 11 residues long. Germline V gene sequence: CDR1 SGHNT, CDR2 YYREEE (reference sequence). V lost 0 bases and J lost 7, with 4 bases in between. This CDR3 is CASSLGMTQYF. Written as DNA, the CDR3 is TGTGCCAGCAGCTTGGGTATGACCCAGTACTTC.

The V gene is TRBV6-5, the J gene TRBJ2-1, with 14 bases identical to TRBD2. The germline CDR1 and CDR2 sequences are MNHEY and SVGAGI. Trimming at V came to 0 bases and at J to 8 bases, leaving 3 bases not matched to a gene. CDR3 length: 16 residues. CDR3 sequence (DNA): TGTGCCAGCAGTTACTCAGGACTAGCGGGAGGCCATGAGCAGTTCTTC. It is translated as CASSYSGLAGGHEQFF.

The rearrangement links TRBV5-6 to TRBJ2-7, with 8 bases fitting TRBD1. Per the germline V gene, CDR1 is SGHDT and CDR2 is YYEEEE. V trimming: 0 bases; J trimming: 0 bases; junction bases outside the gene matches: 5. CDR3 length: 16 residues. The CDR3 nucleotides are TGTGCCAGCAGCTTGGGGGCCGGGACAGGCTCCTACGAGCAGTACTTC. Encoded protein: CASSLGAGTGSYEQYF.

The table lists this clone with a few counts. The chain recombines TRBV5-4 with TRBJ2-3, with 12 positions matching TRBD2. The CDR3 has 17 residues. Germline V CDR1 and CDR2: SGHNT, YYREEE (reference sequence). The V gene end was trimmed by 2 bases and the J gene end by 1 base; junction bases not matched to a gene: 5. DNA for the CDR3: TGTGCCAGCAGCTTAGGACTAGCGGGAAGACGCACAGATACGCAGTATTTT. Translation gives CASSLGLAGRRTDTQYF.

V gene TRBV27 combines with J gene TRBJ2-2, with 10 bases that match TRBD2. Trimming removed 4 bases from V and 6 bases from J; junction bases left unmatched: 11. CDR1 is MNHEY, CDR2 SMNVEV, per germline (reference sequence). CDR3 size: 17 residues. The CDR3 coding sequence is TGTGCCAGCAGTTCAACAGCGGGAGGGCGTAGGGCCGGGGAGCTGTTTTTT. As protein: CASSSTAGGRRAGELFF.

The gene calls are TRBV2 and TRBJ1-5; D gene unclear. The CDR3 covers 13 residues. The germline V gene encodes CDR1 SNHLY and CDR2 FYNNEI. V lost 4 bases to trimming and J lost 3 bases, with 7 bases between them. The CDR3 here is CASSAGYNQPQHF. In DNA, the CDR3 is TGTGCCAGCAGTGCCGGTTACAATCAGCCCCAGCATTTT.

This clone has a single count. The DNA of the CDR3 is TGTGCCAGCAGCTTACAAAATAATTCACCCCTCCACTTT. Protein: CASSLQNNSPLHF. The chain links TRBV7-8 to TRBJ1-6; the D is unclear. V lost 2 bases to trimming and J lost 5 bases, with 4 bases between them. The CDR3 totals 13 residues. From germline, CDR1 is SGHVS and CDR2 FQNEAQ. The full variable domain, rest sourced from reference TRBV7-8 and TRBJ1-6, is GAGVSQSPRYKVAKRGQDVALRCDPISGHVSLFWYQQALGQGPEFLTYFQNEAQLDKSGLPSDRFFAERPEGSVSTLKIQRTQQEDSAVYLCASSLQNNSPLHFGNGTRLTVT.

This chain joins TRBV11-2 and TRBJ2-1; no firm D call. The germline V gene encodes CDR1 SGHAT and CDR2 FQNNGV. Trimming took off 1 base at V and 2 bases at J, with 15 bases between the two ends. The length of the CDR3 is 17 residues. Here the CDR3 reads CASSLAGPGSPYNEQFF. The CDR3, as DNA: TGTGCCAGCAGCTTAGCAGGACCCGGCTCGCCCTACAATGAGCAGTTCTTC. The whole variable domain, filled in from reference TRBV11-2 and TRBJ2-1, reads EAGVAQSPRYKIIEKRQSVAFWCNPISGHATLYWYQQILGQGPKLLIQFQNNGVVDDSQLPKDRFSAERLKGVDSTLKIQPAKLEDSAVYLCASSLAGPGSPYNEQFFGPGTRLTVL.

The CDR3 protein is CASSDATRGGAVGAQYF. The CDR3 DNA reads TGTGCCAGCAGTGACGCGACCCGGGGCGGGGCGGTTGGAGCCCAGTACTTC. The chain has TRBV6-4 and TRBJ2-5; TRBD2 is a possible D gene (6 bases). This CDR3 spans 17 amino acids. In germline, CDR1 is MRHNA, CDR2 SNTAGT. V lost 2 bases and J 9 bases, leaving 25 bases between the germline ends.